These 13 T cell receptor beta chains originate from one sample sequenced in a study of shared clonotypes between healthy human individuals. TCRdb keeps only in-frame clones here, not all; method: immunoSEQ multiplex PCR. Among over 950,000 clones listed, 60% to 80% were seen once. Material for sequencing was memory CD4+ T cells from PBMCs. The subset here: CD45RA-negative fraction. The receptors come from a man aged 18 to 30 in good health. Some clones in this sample may be carry-over from other donors' samples.

The J gene is TRBJ2-7, the V gene TRBV5-6; the match to TRBD2 covers 13 bases. Germline CDR1 and CDR2: SGHDT and YYEEEE. V gave up 5 bases and J gave up 3 bases; unmatched junction bases: 8. The CDR3 has 16 amino acids. CDR3 DNA sequence: TGTGCCAGCAGGAAGGGGGGACTAGCGGGACTCTACGAGCAGTACTTC. It is translated as CASRKGGLAGLYEQYF.

V usage is TRBV21-1 and J usage is TRBJ2-7; the table's D call, TRBD2, was not checked against the DNA. TRBV21-1 is reported as a pseudogene. CDR3 size: 16 residues. The CDR3 nucleotides read TGTGCCAGCAGCCCAGCGGGACGCCGGCCTTCCTACGAGCAGTACTTC. Translating gives CASSPAGRRPSYEQYF.

The chain couples TRBV6-5 to TRBJ1-4; maybe TRBD1 (5 bases). The CDR3 contains 15 residues. Trimming stripped 2 bases from V and 8 bases from J, with 15 bases between. CDR1 and CDR2 (germline): MNHEY, SVGAGI. The CDR3 protein is CASSYRGGIAEKLFF. Written as DNA, the CDR3 is TGTGCCAGCAGTTACCGGGGGGGAATAGCGGAAAAACTGTTTTTT.

V usage is TRBV30 and J usage is TRBJ1-4; D ambiguous. Trimming shortened V by 2 bases and J by 8 bases, and 15 bases separated the two germline ends. From germline, CDR1 is GTSNPN and CDR2 SVGIG (reference sequence). The CDR3 runs to 14 residues. CDR3 region: CAWSTGQAGEKLFF. Here the CDR3 DNA reads TGTGCCTGGAGTACGGGTCAGGCGGGGGAAAAACTGTTTTTT.

This chain links TRBV7-9 with TRBJ2-7; D unclear. The germline gives CDR1 SEHNR, CDR2 FQNEAQ (reference sequence). The CDR3 is made up of 13 amino acids. The V gene lost 5 bases and the J gene lost 2 bases, with 10 bases spanning the gap. The CDR3 DNA is TGTGCCAGCAGCCAACCGGGTCCCTACGAGCAGTACTTC. Translation: CASSQPGPYEQYF.

Only one count was recorded for this clone. The chain uses TRBV2 and TRBJ1-4, with D unclear. Germline assignment: CDR1 SNHLY and CDR2 FYNNEI. This CDR3 has 15 amino acids. Trimming left V 2 bases short and J 8 bases short, with 15 bases between. CDR3 sequence: CASSESFVAGEKLFF. DNA for the CDR3: TGTGCCAGCAGTGAAAGCTTCGTCGCCGGGGAAAAACTGTTTTTT. Combining the CDR3 with reference TRBV2 and TRBJ1-4 gives the whole variable domain EPEVTQTPSHQVTQMGQEVILRCVPISNHLYFYWYRQILGQKVEFLVSFYNNEISEKSEIFDDQFSVERPDGSNFTLKIRSTKLEDSAMYFCASSESFVAGEKLFFGSGTQLSVL.

V is TRBV14 and J is TRBJ1-1; TRBD1 is a possible D gene (6 bases). V dropped 3 bases and J dropped 11 bases, with 19 bases sitting between them. The CDR3 runs to 14 residues. Per the germline V gene, CDR1 is SGHDN and CDR2 is FVKESK. In nucleotides, the CDR3 is TGTGCCAGCAGCCAGACAAACAGGGTTACATCGGCTTTCTTT. It is translated as CASSQTNRVTSAFF.

V gene TRBV9 combines with J gene TRBJ1-3; 7 bases line up with TRBD1. J lost 2 bases, V lost 1 base, and 3 bases had no gene match. CDR3 length: 15 residues. Germline V gene lookup returns CDR1 SGDLS and CDR2 YYNGEE. The chain's CDR3 is CASSVSGGAGNTIYF. For the CDR3, the DNA is TGTGCCAGCAGCGTATCAGGGGGGGCTGGAAACACCATATATTTT.

This rearrangement joins TRBV28 to TRBJ2-5, with a weak D call TRBD2 (6 bases). CDR1 is MDHEN and CDR2 is SYDVKM in the germline V gene. The germline V and J ends were trimmed by 6 bases and 4 bases, with 18 bases remaining between them. This CDR3 is built from 15 residues. Written as DNA, the CDR3 is TGTGCCAGCAGGCCGGGACGGGACTGGGGAGAGACCCAGTACTTC. Translation: CASRPGRDWGETQYF.

The V and J genes are TRBV5-6 and TRBJ2-1, with D perhaps matching TRBD1 or TRBD2 (6 bases each). V was pared by 5 bases and J by 6 bases, with 18 bases between. Germline V gene lookup returns CDR1 SGHDT and CDR2 YYEEEE. The CDR3 consists of 15 residues. The CDR3 protein is CASRQGLSPANEQFF. DNA for the CDR3: TGTGCCAGCAGACAGGGACTCTCCCCCGCCAATGAGCAGTTCTTC. The full variable domain, rest sourced from reference TRBV5-6 and TRBJ2-1, is DAGVTQSPTHLIKTRGQQVTLRCSPKSGHDTVSWYQQALGQGPQFIFQYYEEEERQRGNFPDRFSGHQFPNYSSELNVNALLLGDSALYLCASRQGLSPANEQFFGPGTRLTVL.

This sequence joins TRBV6-1 and TRBJ2-7; D unclear. Per the germline V gene, CDR1 is MNHNS and CDR2 is SASEGT. The V and J ends lost 3 bases and 3 bases respectively, with 3 bases between them. The CDR3 is 11 amino acids. The CDR3 nucleotides are TGTGCCAGCAGTGATTACTACGAGCAGTACTTC. Translation gives CASSDYYEQYF.

V and J are TRBV5-1 and TRBJ1-5; no definite D call. This CDR3 contains 13 residues. Germline CDR1 reads SGHRS; CDR2 reads YFSETQ. Trimming took 4 bases from V and 2 from J, leaving 7 bases between them. The CDR3 DNA is TGCGCCAGCAGCGCAGACGGCAATCAGCCCCAGCATTTT. It specifies CASSADGNQPQHF.

This chain uses TRBV13 with TRBJ1-2, with D possibly TRBD1 on 5 matching bases. The CDR3 spans 13 residues. The germline gives CDR1 PRHDT, CDR2 FYEKMQ (reference sequence). Between the trimmed V and J ends, which lost 4 bases and 2 bases, there was a span of 8 bases. CDR3: CASSSGRNYGYTF. CDR3 nucleotides: TGTGCCAGCAGCTCGGGGCGGAACTATGGCTACACCTTC.